This T cell receptor (beta chain) derives from a study of T-cell reconstitution after alpha-beta-depleted transplantation in children. Study-wide results and caveats: Diversity and T-cell counts at one year after transplant derived mostly from new T cells.

This clonotype was counted a single time. The antigen is undetermined. Trimming stripped 0 bases from V and 6 bases from J, with 12 bases between. This CDR3 has 14 amino acids. CDR1 is SGHAT, CDR2 FQNNGV, per germline. Unique molecular identifiers tagged the TCRbeta library. TCRdb called the PCR reads again in MiXCR, with one record for every CDR3 protein. This table holds fewer than 500,000 distinct CDR3 sequences, around two fifths found once. The rearrangement uses TRBV11-2 and TRBJ2-7, with D uncertain. Here the sequenced sample was PBMCs, taken before TCRalphabeta/CD19-depleted stem cell transplant. The TCR was taken from a girl under 10 years old with aplastic anemia, due to receive a stem cell transplant. CDR3 nucleotide sequence: TGTGCCAGCAGCTTAGATGGTCGGGTGGGCGAGCAGTACTTC. It translates to CASSLDGRVGEQYF.